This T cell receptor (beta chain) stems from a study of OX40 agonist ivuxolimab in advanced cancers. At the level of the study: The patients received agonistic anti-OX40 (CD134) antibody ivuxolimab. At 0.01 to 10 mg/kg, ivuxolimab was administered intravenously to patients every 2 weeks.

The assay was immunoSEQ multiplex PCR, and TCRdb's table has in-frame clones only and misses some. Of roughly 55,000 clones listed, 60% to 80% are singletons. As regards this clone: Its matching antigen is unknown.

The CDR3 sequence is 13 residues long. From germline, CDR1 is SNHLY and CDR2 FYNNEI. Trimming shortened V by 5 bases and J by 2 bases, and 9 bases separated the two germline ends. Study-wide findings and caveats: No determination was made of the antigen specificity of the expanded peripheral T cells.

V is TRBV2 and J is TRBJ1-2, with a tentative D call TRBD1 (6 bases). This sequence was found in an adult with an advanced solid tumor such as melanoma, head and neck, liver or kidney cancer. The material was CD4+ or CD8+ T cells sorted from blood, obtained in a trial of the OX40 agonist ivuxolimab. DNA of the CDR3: TGTGCCAGCAGTCTCGGACAGAACTATGGCTACACCTTC. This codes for CASSLGQNYGYTF. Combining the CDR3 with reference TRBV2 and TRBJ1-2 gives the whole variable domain EPEVTQTPSHQVTQMGQEVILRCVPISNHLYFYWYRQILGQKVEFLVSFYNNEISEKSEIFDDQFSVERPDGSNFTLKIRSTKLEDSAMYFCASSLGQNYGYTFGSGTRLTVV.